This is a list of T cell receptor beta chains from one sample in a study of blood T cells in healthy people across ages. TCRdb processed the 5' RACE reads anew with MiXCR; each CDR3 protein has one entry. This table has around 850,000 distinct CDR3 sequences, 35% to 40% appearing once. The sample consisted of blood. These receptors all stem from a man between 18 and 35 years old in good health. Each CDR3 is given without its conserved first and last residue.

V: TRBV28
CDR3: ASRAGQGATNEKLF

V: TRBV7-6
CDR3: ASSLFPVGETQY

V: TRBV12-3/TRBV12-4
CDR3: ASSLLTGGGNEQF

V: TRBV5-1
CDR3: ASSFAGVPDQPQH

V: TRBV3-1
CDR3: ASSRDRVNEQF

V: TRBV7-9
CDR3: ASSLDRIVY

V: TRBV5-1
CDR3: ASSSGGTGPNYGYT

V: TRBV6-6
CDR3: ASRGRVNTEAF

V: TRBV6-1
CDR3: ASRATTGIDTQY

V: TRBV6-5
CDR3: ASSYSQDRGSGYT

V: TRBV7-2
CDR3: ASSLGSGGFGDTQY

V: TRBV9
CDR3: ASSPLAGGRTDTQY

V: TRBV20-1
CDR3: SARSPFLSGETQY

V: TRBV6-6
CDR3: ASSYFTGPQETQY

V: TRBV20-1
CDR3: SARDPGLGRGYT

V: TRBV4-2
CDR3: ASSQDRLDLYGYT

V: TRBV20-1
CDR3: SAYQLGEAF

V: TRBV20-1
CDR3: SASALPQALWEKLF

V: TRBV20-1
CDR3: SAPPGTHYNEQY

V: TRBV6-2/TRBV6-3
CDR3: ASSYSGLAGFSYNEQF

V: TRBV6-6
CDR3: ASSYSPPGTDTEKLF

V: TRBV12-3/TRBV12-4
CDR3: ASSVYSTDTQY

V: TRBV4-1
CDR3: ASSPRGPNSPLH